What follows is one T cell receptor (beta chain) and its context. Its target is unknown. A multiplex PCR was run with 60 Vbeta primers and 13 Jbeta primers. Measured with immunoSEQ multiplex PCR; TCRdb has only the in-frame clones, and not every one. This table holds tens of thousands of clones, 70% to 80% found once. This sample was included in a study of cytomegalovirus exposure and HLA in healthy donors. Study conclusions and caveats: Common viral pathogens seemed to be connected with several of the most significant clusters, according to a later analysis. As confirmed in vitro, a few CMV-associated chains were specific for CMV antigens.

Germline CDR1 SGHVS, CDR2 FQNEAQ. J lost 5 bases, V lost 5 bases, and 6 bases had no gene match. This CDR3 contains 15 residues. V and J are TRBV7-8 and TRBJ1-6, with TRBD1 identical over 7 bases. This receptor was obtained from a man over 45 in good health and CMV-seropositive. Sequencing was performed on PBMCs. The CDR3 spells CASSRRTGNNSPLHF. DNA of the CDR3: TGTGCCAGCAGCCGACGGACAGGCAATAATTCACCCCTCCACTTT.